The clone carrying this T cell receptor (beta chain) was picked up one time. The antigen is not known. The ends were cut back, 5 bases at V and 0 bases at J, with 11 bases in the middle. The germline V gene has CDR1 KGHSH and CDR2 LQKENI. The CDR3 spans 14 residues. This sample stems from a study of OX40 agonist ivuxolimab in advanced cancers. Findings and caveats of the study: CD8+ T cells averaged more expanded clones than CD4+.

Sequencing was performed with immunoSEQ multiplex PCR; in TCRdb, only in-frame clones are kept and a portion is missing. The sample records roughly 73,000 clones, roughly 83% being singletons. This rearrangement joins TRBV18 to TRBJ2-7; unclear D gene. The source of this sequence is an adult with an advanced solid tumor such as melanoma, head and neck, liver or kidney cancer. Here the sequenced sample was CD4+ or CD8+ T cells sorted from blood, taken in a trial of the OX40 agonist ivuxolimab. The CDR3 region has the DNA TGTGCCAGCTCATCGAGGCCCGACTCCTACGAGCAGTACTTC. Protein: CASSSRPDSYEQYF. The entire variable domain, with the rest obtained from reference TRBV18 and TRBJ2-7, is as follows: NAGVMQNPRHLVRRRGQEARLRCSPMKGHSHVYWYRQLPEEGLKFMVYLQKENIIDESGMPKERFSAEFPKEGPSILRIQQVVRGDSAAYFCASSSRPDSYEQYFGPGTRLTVT.